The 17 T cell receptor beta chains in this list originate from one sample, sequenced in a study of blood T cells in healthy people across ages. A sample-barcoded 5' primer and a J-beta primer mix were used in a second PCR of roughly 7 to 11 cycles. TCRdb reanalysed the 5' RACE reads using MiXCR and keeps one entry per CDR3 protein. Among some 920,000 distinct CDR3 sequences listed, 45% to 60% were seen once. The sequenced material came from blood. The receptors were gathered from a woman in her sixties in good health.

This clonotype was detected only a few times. The CDR3: CASSPPGRQETQYF. The CDR3 DNA reads as TGTGCCAGCAGCCCCCCGGGACGGCAAGAGACCCAGTACTTC. The gene calls are TRBV2 and TRBJ2-5; possibly TRBD1 or TRBD2 for D (5 bases each). Trimming took 6 bases from V and 2 from J, leaving 13 bases between them. This CDR3 is 14 amino acids long. Germline loops: CDR1 SNHLY, CDR2 FYNNEI.

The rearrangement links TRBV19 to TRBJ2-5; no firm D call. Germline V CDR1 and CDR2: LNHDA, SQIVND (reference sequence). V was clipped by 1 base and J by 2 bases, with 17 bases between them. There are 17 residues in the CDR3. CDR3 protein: CASSIALTQTKQETQYF. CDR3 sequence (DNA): TGTGCCAGTAGTATAGCCCTGACACAGACCAAGCAAGAGACCCAGTACTTC.

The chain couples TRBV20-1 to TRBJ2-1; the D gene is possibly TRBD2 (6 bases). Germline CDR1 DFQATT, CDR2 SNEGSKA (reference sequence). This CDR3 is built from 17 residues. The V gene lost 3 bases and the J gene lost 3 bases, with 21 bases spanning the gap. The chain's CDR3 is CSASGGVGGRLYNEQFF. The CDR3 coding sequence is TGCAGTGCTAGTGGAGGGGTGGGAGGACGACTCTACAATGAGCAGTTCTTC.

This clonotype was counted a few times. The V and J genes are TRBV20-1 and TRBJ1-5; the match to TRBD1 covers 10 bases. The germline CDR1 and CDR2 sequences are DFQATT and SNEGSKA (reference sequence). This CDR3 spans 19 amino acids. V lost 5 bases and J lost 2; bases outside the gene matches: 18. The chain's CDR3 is CSAGGGQGFKFGGNQPQHF. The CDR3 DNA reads TGCAGTGCTGGGGGGGGACAGGGGTTTAAATTTGGAGGCAATCAGCCCCAGCATTTT.

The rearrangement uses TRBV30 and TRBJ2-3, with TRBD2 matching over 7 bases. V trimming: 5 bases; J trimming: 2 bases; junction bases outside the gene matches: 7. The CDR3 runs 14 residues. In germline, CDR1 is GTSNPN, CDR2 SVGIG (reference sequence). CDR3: CAWQRDRYTDTQYF. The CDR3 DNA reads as TGTGCCTGGCAGCGGGATAGATACACAGATACGCAGTATTTT.

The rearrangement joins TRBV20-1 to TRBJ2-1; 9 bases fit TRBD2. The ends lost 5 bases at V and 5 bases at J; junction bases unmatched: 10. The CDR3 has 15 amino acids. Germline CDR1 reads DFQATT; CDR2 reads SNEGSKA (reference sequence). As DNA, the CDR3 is TGCAGTGCTCCCAGGGCGGGAGGGTCCCACAATGAGCAGTTCTTC. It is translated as CSAPRAGGSHNEQFF.

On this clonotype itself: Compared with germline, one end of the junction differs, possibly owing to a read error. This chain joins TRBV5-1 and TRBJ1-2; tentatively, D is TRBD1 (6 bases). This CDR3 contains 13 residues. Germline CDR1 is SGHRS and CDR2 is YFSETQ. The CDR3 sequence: CASSWTANYGYTF. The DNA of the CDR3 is TGCGCCAGCAGCTGGACAGCTAACTACGGCTACACCTTC.

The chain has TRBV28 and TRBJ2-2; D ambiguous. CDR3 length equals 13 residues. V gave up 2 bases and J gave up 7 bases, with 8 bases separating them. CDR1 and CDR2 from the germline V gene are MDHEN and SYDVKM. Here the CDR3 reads CASSLPGYGELFF. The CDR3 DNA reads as TGTGCCAGCAGTTTACCTGGCTACGGGGAGCTGTTTTTT.

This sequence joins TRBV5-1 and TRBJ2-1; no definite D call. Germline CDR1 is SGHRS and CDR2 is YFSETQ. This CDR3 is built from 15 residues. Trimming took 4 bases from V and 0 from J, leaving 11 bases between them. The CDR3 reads CASSTRQSSYNEQFF. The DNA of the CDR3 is TGCGCCAGCAGCACCCGGCAGAGCTCCTACAATGAGCAGTTCTTC. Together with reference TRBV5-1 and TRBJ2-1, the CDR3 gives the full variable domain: KAGVTQTPRYLIKTRGQQVTLSCSPISGHRSVSWYQQTPGQGLQFLFEYFSETQRNKGNFPGRFSGRQFSNSRSEMNVSTLELGDSALYLCASSTRQSSYNEQFFGPGTRLTVL.

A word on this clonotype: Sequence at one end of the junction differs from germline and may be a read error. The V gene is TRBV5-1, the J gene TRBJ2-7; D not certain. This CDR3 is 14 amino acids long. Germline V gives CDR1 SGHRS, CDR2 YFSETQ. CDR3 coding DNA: TGCGCCAGCAGCTTGCGGACGGAATCCTACGAGCCGTACTTC. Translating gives CASSLRTESYEPYF.

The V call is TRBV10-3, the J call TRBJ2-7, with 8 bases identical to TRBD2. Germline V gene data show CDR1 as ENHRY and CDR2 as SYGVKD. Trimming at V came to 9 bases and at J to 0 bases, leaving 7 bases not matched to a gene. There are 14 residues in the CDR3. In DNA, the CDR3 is TGTGCCATATCTCGAGGGACTAGCTCCTACGAGCAGTACTTC. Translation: CAISRGTSSYEQYF.

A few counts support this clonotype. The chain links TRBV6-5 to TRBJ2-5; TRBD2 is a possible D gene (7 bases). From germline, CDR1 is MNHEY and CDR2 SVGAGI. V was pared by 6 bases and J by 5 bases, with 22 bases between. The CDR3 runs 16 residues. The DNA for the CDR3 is TGTGCCAGCAGACGAACCGAACTCACGGGGGGCGAGACCCAGTACTTC. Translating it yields CASRRTELTGGETQYF.

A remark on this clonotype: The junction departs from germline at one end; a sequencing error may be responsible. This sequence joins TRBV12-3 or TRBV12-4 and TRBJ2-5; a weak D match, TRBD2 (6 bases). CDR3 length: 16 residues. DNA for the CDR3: TGTGCCAGCAGTCTCCAGCGGGTCACCACCGGGGACGAGCAGTACTTT. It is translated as CASSLQRVTTGDEQYF.

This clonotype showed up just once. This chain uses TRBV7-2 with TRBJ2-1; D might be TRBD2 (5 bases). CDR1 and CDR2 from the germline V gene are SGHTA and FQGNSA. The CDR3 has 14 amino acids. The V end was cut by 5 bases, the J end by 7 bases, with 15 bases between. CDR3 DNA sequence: TGTGCCAGCAGCACATACGGGGAGTGGAATGAGCAGTTCTTC. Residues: CASSTYGEWNEQFF.

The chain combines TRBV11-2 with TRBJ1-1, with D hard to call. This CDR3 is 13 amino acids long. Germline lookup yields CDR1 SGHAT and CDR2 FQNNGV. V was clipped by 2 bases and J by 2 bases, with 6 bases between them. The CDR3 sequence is CASSLFINTEAFF. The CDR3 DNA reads TGTGCCAGCAGCTTATTCATAAACACTGAAGCTTTCTTT.

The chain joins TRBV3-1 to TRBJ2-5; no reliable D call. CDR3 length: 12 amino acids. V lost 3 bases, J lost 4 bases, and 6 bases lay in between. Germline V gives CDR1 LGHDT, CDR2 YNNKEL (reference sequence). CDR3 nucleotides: TGTGCCAGCAGCCATAACTTAGAGACCCAGTACTTC. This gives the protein CASSHNLETQYF.

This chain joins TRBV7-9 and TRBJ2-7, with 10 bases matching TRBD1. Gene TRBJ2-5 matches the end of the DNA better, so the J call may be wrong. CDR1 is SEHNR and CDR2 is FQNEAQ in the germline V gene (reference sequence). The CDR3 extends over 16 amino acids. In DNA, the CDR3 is TGTGCCAGCAGCTTAGTTCGGACAGGGGGATCGGAGACCCAGTACTTC. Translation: CASSLVRTGGSETQYF.